These 15 T cell receptor beta chains came from one sample sequenced in a study of T cell repertoires in cytomegalovirus infection. TCRdb re-derived calls from the reads in MiXCR, one entry per CDR3 protein. The top ten clones hold 3.5% to 5% of a sample with 65,000 to 95,000 distinct CDR3 sequences, less than 4.5% of them seen once. Sequences were obtained from PBMCs. All receptors come from a human donor in good health (CMV status not recorded). Some clones in this sample may be carry-over from other donors' samples.

This clonotype was found many times. This chain links TRBV7-9 with TRBJ2-5; D gene unclear. This CDR3 is built from 14 residues. In germline, CDR1 is SEHNR, CDR2 FQNEAQ (reference sequence). V was shortened by 6 bases and J by 2 bases, with 13 bases between the two germline ends. The chain's CDR3 is CASSMPGFQETQYF. CDR3 DNA: TGTGCCAGCAGTATGCCGGGTTTTCAAGAGACCCAGTACTTC.

This clonotype was counted many times. The genes are TRBV7-3 and TRBJ2-2; D unclear. With 5 bases removed from V and 1 base from J, the gap between germline ends came to 5 bases. This CDR3 is 13 amino acids long. Germline V CDR1 and CDR2: SGHTA, FQGTGA. CDR3 amino acids: CASSPVNTGELFF. The CDR3, as DNA: TGTGCCAGCAGCCCGGTGAACACCGGGGAGCTGTTTTTT.

This clonotype has ten or more counts. The CDR3 region has the DNA TGTGCCAGCAGCCCTACAGGGAACAAACTGTTTTTT. This translates into CASSPTGNKLFF. The rearrangement links TRBV7-2 to TRBJ1-4, with a tentative D call TRBD1 (6 bases). The CDR3 consists of 12 residues. V lost 5 bases to trimming and J lost 11 bases, with 12 bases between them. Germline CDR1 and CDR2: SGHTA and FQGNSA.

This clonotype was observed at least ten times. The gene calls are TRBV19 and TRBJ1-2; perhaps TRBD1 as D (5 bases). V gave up 8 bases and J gave up 14 bases, with 18 bases separating them. In germline, CDR1 is LNHDA, CDR2 SQIVND (reference sequence). This CDR3 spans 11 amino acids. The CDR3 DNA sequence: TGTGCCAGTGGGGGAACTATGGCTGGAACCTTC. Its protein is CASGGTMAGTF.

Many counts were recorded for this clonotype. The V call is TRBV6-1, the J call TRBJ1-3; D remains ambiguous. V lost 6 bases and J 4 bases, leaving 16 bases between the germline ends. The CDR3 loop spans 15 amino acids. Germline V CDR1 and CDR2: MNHNS, SASEGT. The CDR3 reads CASRYTPGSGNTIYF. The CDR3 DNA is TGTGCCAGCAGATATACACCAGGTTCCGGAAACACCATATATTTT.

This clonotype was seen repeatedly, ten times or more. The chain links TRBV5-1 to TRBJ2-1; the D gene could be TRBD1 or TRBD2 (5 bases each). The CDR3 contains 13 residues. Deletions cut 4 bases from V and 9 bases from J, with 14 bases between. The germline V gene encodes CDR1 SGHRS and CDR2 YFSETQ. The CDR3 sequence: CASSTGRGPEQFF. The CDR3, as DNA: TGCGCCAGCAGCACGGGAAGGGGTCCTGAGCAGTTCTTC.

This clonotype was counted ten times or more. This chain uses TRBV20-1 with TRBJ1-6; no clear D gene. Trimming took off 3 bases at V and 8 bases at J, with 20 bases between the two ends. The CDR3 loop spans 16 amino acids. Looked up from germline, CDR1 is DFQATT and CDR2 is SNEGSKA (reference sequence). CDR3 bases: TGCAGTGCTAGCTTGGAGGGCCACCAACTGGATTCACCCCTCCACTTT. Protein: CSASLEGHQLDSPLHF.

Ten or more counts support this clonotype. The chain carries TRBV2 and TRBJ1-2, with 7 bases that match TRBD1. This CDR3 is built from 13 residues. V trimming: 8 bases; J trimming: 3 bases; junction bases outside the gene matches: 6. Germline V gene lookup returns CDR1 SNHLY and CDR2 FYNNEI. CDR3 nucleotide sequence: TGTGCCAGCGGGGAAGGGACAGACTATGGCTACACCTTC. Translated: CASGEGTDYGYTF.

Many counts were recorded for this clonotype. The chain is built from TRBV28 and TRBJ2-3; 9 bases match TRBD2. Germline V lookup: CDR1 MDHEN, CDR2 SYDVKM. This CDR3 contains 17 residues. J was trimmed by 0 bases and V by 3 bases; bases with no gene match: 7. The CDR3 region has the DNA TGTGCCAGCAGTTTGCTAGCGGGGCCCAGTAGCACAGATACGCAGTATTTT. Amino acid sequence: CASSLLAGPSSTDTQYF. Full variable domain (missing parts from reference TRBV28 and TRBJ2-3): DVKVTQSSRYLVKRTGEKVFLECVQDMDHENMFWYRQDPGLGLRLIYFSYDVKMKEKGDIPEGYSVSREKKERFSLILESASTNQTSMYLCASSLLAGPSSTDTQYFGPGTRLTVL.

This clonotype appeared many times. CDR3 sequence (DNA): TGTGCCAGCAGCTTCGGGTTGAGCCCTAACTATGGCTACACCTTC. Encoded protein: CASSFGLSPNYGYTF. The chain combines TRBV7-6 with TRBJ1-2; D uncertain. Trimming took 3 bases from V and 0 from J, leaving 11 bases between them. The CDR3 runs 15 residues. Germline-derived CDR1 and CDR2 are SGHVS and FNYEAQ. Variable domain in full (rest from reference TRBV7-6 and TRBJ1-2): GAGVSQSPRYKVTKRGQDVALRCDPISGHVSLYWYRQALGQGPEFLTYFNYEAQQDKSGLPNDRFSAERPEGSISTLTIQRTEQRDSAMYRCASSFGLSPNYGYTFGSGTRLTVV.

This clonotype was counted ten times or more. The J gene is TRBJ1-3, the V gene TRBV4-1; D is unclear. The CDR3 is 16 amino acids. Germline CDR1 MGHRA, CDR2 YSYEKL. V lost 0 bases to trimming and J lost 1 base, with 10 bases between them. This CDR3 is CASSQEGAGSGNTIYF. In DNA, the CDR3 is TGCGCCAGCAGCCAAGAGGGAGCGGGATCTGGAAACACCATATATTTT.

This clonotype was found many times. The chain has TRBV5-1 and TRBJ1-6; tentatively, D is TRBD1 (5 bases). CDR3 length: 18 amino acids. Germline lookup yields CDR1 SGHRS and CDR2 YFSETQ. V dropped 4 bases and J dropped 0 bases, with 17 bases sitting between them. The CDR3, as DNA: TGCGCCAGCAGCCCCGGATTGCGGGGGAGCTCCTATAATTCACCCCTCCACTTT. Translation gives CASSPGLRGSSYNSPLHF.

This clonotype was counted at least ten times. This chain links TRBV11-2 with TRBJ1-5, with D unresolved. CDR1 and CDR2 from the germline V gene are SGHAT and FQNNGV. There are 16 residues in the CDR3. V gave up 1 base and J gave up 0 bases, with 10 bases separating them. The DNA for the CDR3 is TGTGCCAGCAGCTTAGCCAGGCTCAATAGCAATCAGCCCCAGCATTTT. It codes for CASSLARLNSNQPQHF.

This clonotype occurred many times. J is TRBJ1-6 and V is TRBV27, with 7 positions matching TRBD1. The germline V gene encodes CDR1 MNHEY and CDR2 SMNVEV (reference sequence). V lost 4 bases to trimming and J lost 7 bases; unmatched junction nucleotides: 10. The CDR3 runs 16 residues. CDR3 coding DNA: TGTGCCAGCAGTTCCCCCCGGACAGGAAAAAATTCACCCCTCCACTTT. Its protein is CASSSPRTGKNSPLHF.

This clonotype was seen ten or more times. This chain uses TRBV24-1 with TRBJ1-2; D remains ambiguous. Germline CDR1 reads KGHDR; CDR2 reads SFDVKD. The V and J ends lost 4 bases and 5 bases respectively, with 10 bases between them. The CDR3 loop spans 13 amino acids. The CDR3 DNA reads as TGTGCCACCAGTGAAAGGACGGGATATGGCTACACCTTC. Translation gives CATSERTGYGYTF.